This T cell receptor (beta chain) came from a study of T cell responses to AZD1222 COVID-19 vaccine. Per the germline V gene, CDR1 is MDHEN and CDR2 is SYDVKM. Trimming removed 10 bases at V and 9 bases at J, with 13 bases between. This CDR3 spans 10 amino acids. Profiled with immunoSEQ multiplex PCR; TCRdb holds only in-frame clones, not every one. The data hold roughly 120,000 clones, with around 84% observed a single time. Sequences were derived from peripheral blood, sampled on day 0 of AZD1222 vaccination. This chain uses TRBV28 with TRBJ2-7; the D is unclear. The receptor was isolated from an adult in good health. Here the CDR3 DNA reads TGTGCCATTTCCCCGGTCTTGCAGTACTTC. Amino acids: CAISPVLQYF.